The rows below give T cell receptor beta chains drawn from one sample of a study of blood T cell repertoires in COVID-19. Produced via immunoSEQ multiplex PCR; TCRdb's table is partial and in-frame only. The table shows approximately 96,000 clones, with around nine tenths occurring only once. Sequenced input: peripheral blood. The receptors derive from a woman at least 80 years old with acute or convalescent COVID-19. CDR3s include the opening cysteine and the closing phenylalanine or tryptophan. Where a row states a size, it is once, few, many or the class of an expanded clone; other rows omit it.

j_call: TRBJ2-3
clone_size: once
cdr3_length: 11
v_call: TRBV20-1
cdr3_aa: CSARVGGVVYF

j_call: TRBJ1-1
clone_size: medium-sized
cdr3_length: 15
v_call: TRBV9
cdr3_aa: CASSVGSLGNTEAFF

j_call: TRBJ1-3
clone_size: .
cdr3_length: 15
v_call: TRBV7-2
cdr3_aa: CASSSRQGGSDTIYF

j_call: TRBJ2-1
clone_size: .
cdr3_length: 16
v_call: TRBV29-1
cdr3_aa: CSAELAGVSRYNEQFF

j_call: TRBJ2-1
clone_size: .
cdr3_length: 13
v_call: TRBV25-1
cdr3_aa: CASNGGGHNEQFF

j_call: TRBJ2-2
clone_size: few
cdr3_length: 17
v_call: TRBV5-4
cdr3_aa: CASSRGASGRATGELFF

j_call: TRBJ2-5
clone_size: .
cdr3_length: 15
v_call: TRBV7-2
cdr3_aa: CASSGGGIPLETQYF

j_call: TRBJ2-3
clone_size: .
cdr3_length: 14
v_call: TRBV29-1
cdr3_aa: CSVEGQGHTDTQYF

j_call: TRBJ2-3
clone_size: .
cdr3_length: 16
v_call: TRBV5-1
cdr3_aa: CASSLGPAGETDTQYF

j_call: TRBJ1-1
clone_size: .
cdr3_length: 14
v_call: TRBV6-6
cdr3_aa: CASTPRQGVTEAFF